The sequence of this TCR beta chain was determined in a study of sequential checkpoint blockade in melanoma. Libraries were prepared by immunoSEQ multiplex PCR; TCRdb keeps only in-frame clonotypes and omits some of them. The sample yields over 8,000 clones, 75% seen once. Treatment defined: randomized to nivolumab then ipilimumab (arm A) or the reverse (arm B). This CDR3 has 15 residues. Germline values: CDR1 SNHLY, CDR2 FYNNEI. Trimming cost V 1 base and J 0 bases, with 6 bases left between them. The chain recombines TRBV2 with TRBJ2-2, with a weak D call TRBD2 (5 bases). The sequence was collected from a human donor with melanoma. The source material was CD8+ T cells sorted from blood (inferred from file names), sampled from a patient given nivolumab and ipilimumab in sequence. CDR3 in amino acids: CASSEGETNTGELFF. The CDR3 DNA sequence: TGTGCCAGCAGTGAAGGGGAGACGAACACCGGGGAGCTGTTTTTT.